The T cell receptor beta chain described here comes from a study of blood T cell repertoires in COVID-19. Study overall: There were acute and convalescent COVID-19 samples, and they came from the United States, Italy and Spain. Nucleic acid was either cDNA or gDNA, and it came from T cells, B-cell-depleted T cells, or PBMCs.

In the study's own analysis: Using reference gene primer amplification, nucleated cell counts were estimated. Only in-frame clones appear in the TCRdb table, and some are missing; sequencing was by immunoSEQ multiplex PCR. From that table come the V and J calls and clone size; the DNA was used to work out D and trimming. The profile covers roughly 150,000 clones, with about 81% appearing a single time and roughly 11% taken by the ten largest. This receptor was identified in a man in his 60s with active or convalescent COVID-19. Sequencing was carried out using peripheral blood.

The DNA of the CDR3 is TGTGCCAGCAGCTTGGACGGGTCGGGCTACAATGAGCAGTTCTTC. Protein: CASSLDGSGYNEQFF. The chain links TRBV5-4 to TRBJ2-1; D is unresolved. The CDR3 is made up of 15 amino acids. The V gene's germline CDR1 is SGHNT and CDR2 YYREEE (reference sequence). V was shortened by 0 bases and J by 3 bases, with 10 bases between the two germline ends.